This T cell receptor beta chain was sequenced for a study of cytomegalovirus exposure and HLA in healthy donors. A multiplex PCR was run with 60 Vbeta primers and 13 Jbeta primers. Libraries were prepared by immunoSEQ multiplex PCR; TCRdb keeps only in-frame clonotypes and omits some of them. The sample yields roughly 140,000 clones, 68% seen once. CDR3 length equals 15 residues. The ends lost 1 base at V and 7 bases at J; junction bases unmatched: 6. Germline V gene sequence: CDR1 SGHNT, CDR2 YENEEA. The clonotype originates from a man in his sixties in good health and CMV-seronegative. The sequenced material came from PBMCs. The chain carries TRBV11-3 and TRBJ2-1; 8 nucleotides line up with TRBD1. The CDR3 DNA reads as TGTGCCAGCAGCTTAGGACAGGGGTTAAGAAATGAGCAGTTCTTC. It encodes CASSLGQGLRNEQFF.